The T cell receptor beta chain under discussion was sequenced for a study of cytomegalovirus exposure and HLA in healthy donors. The CDR3 loop spans 19 amino acids. Trimming cost V 0 bases and J 4 bases; bases outside gene matches: 11. Germline values: CDR1 SGDLS, CDR2 YYNGEE. The study ran its PCR with 60 Vbeta and 13 Jbeta primers. Libraries were prepared by immunoSEQ multiplex PCR; TCRdb keeps only in-frame clonotypes and omits some of them. The sample's table shows more than 95,000 clones. This TCR came from a man between 18 and 35 years old in good health and CMV-seronegative. The sequenced sample was PBMCs. This rearrangement joins TRBV9 to TRBJ2-1; 12 nucleotides align to TRBD2. The CDR3 protein is CASSVAPPALAGGYNEQFF. The CDR3 nucleotides read TGTGCCAGCAGCGTAGCACCCCCCGCCCTAGCGGGGGGGTACAATGAGCAGTTCTTC.